The rows below give T cell receptor beta chains drawn from one sample of a study of T cells in Graves' hyperthyroidism and ophthalmopathy. TCRdb re-called the multiplex PCR reads with MiXCR, one entry per CDR3 protein. The sample consists of fewer than 900,000 distinct CDR3 sequences, approximately 18% of them appearing once. The specimen sequenced was blood. These TCRs come from a woman aged 50 to 60 with Graves' hyperthyroidism that later progressed to Graves' ophthalmopathy. Both conserved end residues are part of each CDR3. D genes are given only for firm matches. Rows may omit the clone size; those that give it use once, few, many or a size class.

- | TRBJ1-2 | 15 | - | TRBV27 | CASSFRGARGYGYTF | TGTGCCAGCAGTTTTAGGGGGGCGCGGGGCTATGGCTACACCTTC
- | TRBJ2-6 | 14 | many | TRBV7-2 | CASSQGSGANVLTF | TGTGCCAGCAGCCAGGGGTCTGGGGCCAACGTCCTGACTTTC
- | TRBJ2-1 | 14 | many | TRBV12-3/TRBV12-4 | CASSWGEESNEQFF | TGTGCCAGCAGTTGGGGGGAGGAGTCGAATGAGCAGTTCTTC
TRBD2 | TRBJ2-3 | 15 | few | TRBV7-3 | CASSWLAGGTDTQYF | TGTGCCAGCAGCTGGCTGGCGGGGGGCACAGATACGCAGTATTTT
- | TRBJ1-4 | 13 | - | TRBV28 | CASSPTALEKLFF | TGTGCCAGCAGCCCCACGGCCCTCGAAAAACTGTTTTTT
TRBD2 | TRBJ2-3 | 15 | many | TRBV7-9 | CASSSSGGITDTQYF | TGTGCCAGCAGCTCTAGCGGGGGAATAACAGATACGCAGTATTTT
- | TRBJ2-7 | 11 | - | TRBV20-1 | CSADGAYEQYF | TGCAGTGCCGACGGAGCCTACGAGCAGTACTTC
- | TRBJ2-3 | 14 | few | TRBV3-1 | CASSQGHSTDTQYF | TGTGCCAGCAGCCAAGGACATAGCACAGATACGCAGTATTTT
- | TRBJ1-2 | 14 | many | TRBV5-1 | CASSLGRGDYGYTF | TGCGCCAGCAGCTTAGGCAGGGGAGACTATGGCTACACCTTC
TRBD2 | TRBJ2-5 | 13 | many | TRBV7-3 | CASSLAGAETQYF | TGTGCCAGCAGCCTAGCGGGGGCAGAGACCCAGTACTTC
TRBD2 | TRBJ2-3 | 16 | many | TRBV7-2 | CASSQPAGGRTDTQYF | TGTGCCAGCAGCCAACCAGCGGGGGGGCGCACAGATACGCAGTATTTT
TRBD1 | TRBJ2-3 | 15 | - | TRBV30 | CAWSETGGLSDTQYF | TGTGCCTGGAGTGAGACAGGGGGCTTGTCAGATACGCAGTATTTT
TRBD1 | TRBJ1-2 | 16 | - | TRBV29-1 | CSVEGGGDRGNYGYTF | TGCAGCGTTGAGGGAGGAGGGGACAGGGGCAACTATGGCTACACCTTC
- | TRBJ1-6 | 15 | few | TRBV3-1 | CASSQDSIANSPLHF | TGTGCCAGCAGCCAAGATTCGATCGCCAATTCACCCCTCCACTTT
- | TRBJ2-1 | 15 | few | TRBV9 | CASSVATLGDGEQFF | TGTGCCAGCAGCGTAGCTACGTTAGGGGATGGTGAGCAGTTCTTC
- | TRBJ1-4 | 16 | - | TRBV19 | CASSVDRTATNEKLFF | TGTGCCAGTAGTGTCGACAGGACTGCAACTAATGAAAAACTGTTTTTT
- | TRBJ1-1 | 14 | - | TRBV19 | CASSIVTGSTEAFF | TGTGCCAGTAGTATAGTAACGGGTAGCACTGAAGCTTTCTTT
TRBD2 | TRBJ2-1 | 15 | - | TRBV14 | CASSLGGLAGNEQFF | TGTGCCAGCAGCCTTGGGGGACTAGCGGGAAATGAGCAGTTCTTC
TRBD2 | TRBJ2-3 | 16 | many | TRBV7-2 | CASSPVRAGGSDTQYF | TGTGCCAGCAGCCCCGTTCGCGCGGGGGGGTCAGATACGCAGTATTTT
- | TRBJ1-2 | 14 | - | TRBV13 | CASNRRDLTSGYTF | TGTGCCAGCAACCGAAGGGACCTGACCTCGGGCTACACCTTC
- | TRBJ1-1 | 14 | few | TRBV6-1 | CASSRQQINTEAFF | TGTGCCAGCAGCCGTCAGCAGATCAACACTGAAGCTTTCTTT
- | TRBJ2-7 | 15 | - | TRBV4-1 | CASSPHPGPGYEQYF | TGCGCCAGCAGCCCTCACCCCGGCCCAGGGTACGAGCAGTACTTC
- | TRBJ1-6 | 14 | few | TRBV7-6 | CASSLWGDNSPLHF | TGTGCCAGCAGCCTCTGGGGGGATAATTCACCCCTCCACTTT
- | TRBJ2-3 | 16 | - | TRBV27 | CASSLSVSRDTDTQYF | TGTGCCAGCAGTTTATCCGTAAGCAGGGACACAGATACGCAGTATTTT
TRBD1 | TRBJ1-1 | 15 | many | TRBV30 | CAWSVIGGRYTEAFF | TGTGCCTGGAGTGTAATAGGGGGCCGGTACACTGAAGCTTTCTTT
- | TRBJ2-3 | 15 | - | TRBV7-9 | CASRRTGPRGDTQYF | TGTGCCAGCCGACGGACGGGGCCCCGGGGAGATACGCAGTATTTT
- | TRBJ1-1 | 16 | few | TRBV3-1 | CSSSLGGRLLNTEAFF | TGTTCCAGCAGCCTGGGCGGACGACTGCTGAACACTGAAGCTTTCTTT
- | TRBJ2-1 | 12 | many | TRBV3-1 | CASSHKSNEQFF | TGTGCCAGCAGCCACAAGTCGAATGAGCAGTTCTTC
- | TRBJ1-1 | 16 | many | TRBV12-3/TRBV12-4 | CASSGVRGARVTEAFF | TGTGCCAGCAGTGGGGTCCGAGGGGCGAGGGTTACTGAAGCTTTCTTT
TRBD1 | TRBJ2-1 | 17 | few | TRBV18 | CASSPDLTGGGYNEQFF | TGTGCCAGCTCACCCGACCTTACAGGGGGCGGCTACAATGAGCAGTTCTTC
- | TRBJ2-7 | 14 | - | TRBV29-1 | CSVASRRSVYEQYF | TGCAGCGTTGCTAGCAGGCGTTCCGTCTACGAGCAGTACTTC
- | TRBJ1-4 | 15 | - | TRBV7-9 | CASSPNRRTNEKLSF | TGTGCCAGCAGCCCAAACAGGCGAACTAATGAAAAACTGTCTTTT
- | TRBJ2-1 | 14 | many | TRBV11-2 | CASSLEYVGNEQFF | TGTGCCAGCAGCTTAGAGTACGTAGGAAATGAGCAGTTCTTC
- | TRBJ2-1 | 11 | few | TRBV12-3/TRBV12-4 | CASRGRGEQFF | TGTGCCAGCAGGGGTAGGGGTGAGCAGTTCTTC
- | TRBJ1-4 | 15 | few | TRBV19 | CASSTYGEGNEKLFF | TGTGCCAGTAGTACCTACGGGGAAGGGAATGAAAAACTGTTTTTT
- | TRBJ1-5 | 15 | many | TRBV11-2 | CASSIGTGSNQPQHF | TGTGCCAGCAGCATCGGGACGGGTAGCAATCAGCCCCAGCATTTT
TRBD1 | TRBJ1-1 | 12 | many | TRBV3-1 | CASSPGTEKAFF | TGTGCCAGCAGCCCCGGGACAGAGAAAGCTTTCTTT
- | TRBJ2-3 | 13 | many | TRBV5-1 | CASRISGRDTQYF | TGCGCCAGCAGGATTTCAGGGCGCGATACGCAGTATTTT
- | TRBJ2-7 | 13 | few | TRBV6-2/TRBV6-3 | CASTGLNSYEQYF | TGTGCCAGCACCGGGCTTAACTCCTACGAGCAGTACTTC
- | TRBJ1-5 | 15 | many | TRBV7-2 | CASSSPGGANQPQHF | TGTGCCAGCAGCTCCCCCGGGGGAGCTAATCAGCCCCAGCATTTT
TRBD1 | TRBJ1-4 | 15 | - | TRBV30 | CAWSPMQGGSEKLFF | TGTGCCTGGAGTCCAATGCAGGGGGGTAGCGAAAAACTGTTTTTT
TRBD1 | TRBJ1-5 | 15 | - | TRBV4-2 | CASSEQGAVVQPQHF | TGTGCCAGCAGTGAACAGGGGGCGGTTGTTCAGCCCCAGCATTTT